The source of this TCR beta chain is a study of T-cell memory formation after mild COVID-19 (TCRdb year 2021). Concerning the study at large: Most TCR sequence clusters were specific to one of the two donors. In two donors, T-cell clones that expanded and contracted after mild COVID-19 were followed by sequencing TCRalpha and TCRbeta repertoires longitudinally. Two young, previously healthy adult volunteers, one female and one male, were included in the cohort.

Ficoll-Paque density gradient centrifugation was used to isolate PBMCs. The reads were generated on an Illumina NovaSeq 6000. TCRalpha and TCRbeta cDNA libraries were constructed by 5'RACE with constant-segment primers, with sample barcodes and unique molecular identifiers being introduced. RNA was extracted from every sample with Trizol reagent. The libraries were amplified in two PCR steps, and the second step added a second sample barcode and Illumina TruSeq adapters. Libraries were sequenced on an Illumina NovaSeq with 2 x 150 bp paired-end reads. In the paper's pipeline: With migec v1.2.7, reads were demultiplexed and then collapsed into UMI-guided consensus sequences. Using mixcr v2.1.11, UMI consensuses were aligned to TRA and TRB V and J templates and then assembled into clonotypes. Expanded or contracted clonotypes were those called significant by both edgeR and NoisET, with noise models trained on biological replicates. For edgeR calls, a false discovery rate-adjusted p below 0.01 and a log2 fold-change threshold of 1 were applied. As an exploratory analysis of dynamics, PCA with hierarchical clustering was applied to max-normalized trajectories of the 1000 most abundant clonotypes. Separately sequenced CD4+ and CD8+ repertoires were used to assign a CD4 or CD8 phenotype to each responding clone. TCRdb trimmed the raw reads at Q25, called clones with MiXCR and kept productive beta chains. Every distinct CDR3 protein forms one entry, paired with its most common genes and DNA. TCRdb's processing, not the study's, gives the V and J calls here. The sample table lists some 490,000 distinct CDR3 sequences, 18% of them with a count of one. In total, the top ten clones hold roughly 12% of the sample.

The paper's findings and limits, for the study overall: Whether the second-wave clones peaking on day 37 were SARS-CoV-2 specific was not confirmed. Clones that contracted from day 15 to 85 showed balanced CD4/CD8 phenotypes, whereas a second wave of clones that expanded from day 15 to 37 leaned towards CD4+. Only two mild cases were covered by the study, and larger cohorts that include severe cases with pre-infection samples were considered necessary. Some responding clones were detected in pre-infection memory, which suggested that pre-existing cross-reactive memory T cells had joined the SARS-CoV-2 response. Contracting CD4+ clones were found mainly in CM and EM memory subsets, while CD8+ clones were enriched in EMRA.

This clonotype occurred a few times. The specificity of this receptor is unknown. Per-nucleotide qualities are absent, and no much larger clonotype sits a single base away. The sequenced sample was PBMCs or a T cell subset sorted from them (not recorded which). The sequence came from an adult woman who had mild COVID-19 (a few samples of this study predate the infection). The sample titles of this study are shuffled in the database, so cell type and time point are left out; the donor was told from shared clones.

CDR3 protein: CAISDRQGENNEQFF. The nucleotide sequence reads as follows: TGTGCCATCAGTGACCGACAGGGCGAGAACAATGAGCAGTTCTTC. Rearrangement joined TRBV10-3 to TRBJ2-1; 7 middle bases align to TRBD1. Looking up the germline V gene yields CDR1 ENHRY and CDR2 SYGVKD. Including the terminal cysteine and phenylalanine, the CDR3 comprises 15 residues. Just CDR3 DNA is preserved here, 45 bases in frame from base 1. V has 3 bases trimmed and J has 5 bases trimmed; junction bases matching no gene number 7.